Below, 9 T cell receptor beta chains from the same sample are listed, as sequenced in a study of cytomegalovirus exposure and HLA in healthy donors. The PCR contained 60 Vbeta and 13 Jbeta primers. Sequencing used immunoSEQ multiplex PCR; TCRdb keeps in-frame clones, though not all of them. The sample records fewer than 200,000 clones, around 76% being singletons. The source material was PBMCs. The receptors stem from a female donor in good health and CMV-seronegative.

V gene TRBV7-3 combines with J gene TRBJ2-1; 12 bases are shared with TRBD2. Germline V gives CDR1 SGHTA, CDR2 FQGTGA. V dropped 2 bases and J dropped 6; count of bases not matched to a gene: 2. The CDR3 spans 15 residues. The CDR3 DNA follows: TGTGCCAGCAGCTTACTAGCGGGGGGGATCAATGAGCAGTTCTTC. Translated: CASSLLAGGINEQFF. The full variable domain, completed using reference TRBV7-3 and TRBJ2-1, is GAGVSQTPSNKVTEKGKYVELRCDPISGHTALYWYRQSLGQGPEFLIYFQGTGAADDSGLPNDRFFAVRPEGSVSTLKIQRTERGDSAVYLCASSLLAGGINEQFFGPGTRLTVL.

The chain couples TRBV2 to TRBJ1-5; 10 bases align to TRBD1. The V segment lost 5 bases and the J segment 0 bases; nucleotides outside the gene matches: 13. The CDR3 has 19 residues. Germline-derived CDR1 and CDR2 are SNHLY and FYNNEI. The CDR3 nucleotides read TGTGCCAGCAGTTATAATCCGGGACAGGGGTCTCTTAGCAATCAGCCCCAGCATTTT. Translating it yields CASSYNPGQGSLSNQPQHF.

The rearrangement uses TRBV19 and TRBJ1-1, with TRBD1 matching over 7 bases. CDR1 is LNHDA and CDR2 is SQIVND in the germline V gene (reference sequence). Losses at the gene ends were 4 bases for V and 0 bases for J; bases not matched to a gene: 5. The CDR3 has 15 residues. DNA for the CDR3: TGTGCCAGTAGTACGGGACAGCTTTTGAACACTGAAGCTTTCTTT. Translation: CASSTGQLLNTEAFF.

This sequence joins TRBV2 and TRBJ1-5; perhaps TRBD1 as D (5 bases). V shed 6 bases and J shed 3 bases, with 9 bases lying between them. Germline CDR1 reads SNHLY; CDR2 reads FYNNEI. The CDR3 has 13 residues. The CDR3 protein is CASSRDYNQPQHF. The CDR3 DNA reads TGTGCCAGCAGCCGGGACTACAATCAGCCCCAGCATTTT.

This clone has more than one count but fewer than ten. The chain has TRBV14 and TRBJ1-1; 8 bases line up with TRBD1. Germline CDR1 reads SGHDN; CDR2 reads FVKESK. V lost 5 bases, J lost 11 bases, and 10 bases stayed unmatched. The CDR3 sequence is 13 residues long. This chain's CDR3 is CASSGTGWGSAFF. CDR3 in DNA: TGTGCCAGCAGCGGGACAGGATGGGGTAGCGCTTTCTTT.

V usage is TRBV5-6 and J usage is TRBJ1-1; D gene unclear. The germline gives CDR1 SGHDT, CDR2 YYEEEE. Trimming took 2 bases from V and 3 from J, leaving 8 bases between them. The CDR3 has 13 amino acids. This CDR3 is CASSFQLYTEAFF. In DNA form, the CDR3 reads TGTGCCAGCAGCTTCCAATTGTACACTGAAGCTTTCTTT.

The chain joins TRBV7-8 to TRBJ1-5; no clear D gene. Germline assignment: CDR1 SGHVS and CDR2 FQNEAQ. V was trimmed by 1 base and J by 9 bases, leaving 13 bases between them. There are 14 residues in the CDR3. The CDR3, as DNA: TGTGCCAGCAGCTTAGAACGGAGGCCGGGGCCCCAGCATTTT. It specifies CASSLERRPGPQHF.

This clone was seen only a few times. The V gene is TRBV4-1, the J gene TRBJ2-1, with D possibly matching TRBD2 (5 bases). Germline CDR1 is MGHRA and CDR2 is YSYEKL. Trimming shortened V by 1 base and J by 0 bases, and 22 bases separated the two germline ends. The CDR3 length is 20 residues. The CDR3 DNA reads as TGCGCCAGCAGCCAAGCCTCTCGGGGATCAGCCGAGAGCTCCTACAATGAGCAGTTCTTC. Its translation: CASSQASRGSAESSYNEQFF.

This clone was counted a few times. The chain uses TRBV6-5 and TRBJ2-7; a weak D match, TRBD2 (6 bases). The CDR3 loop spans 14 amino acids. The V gene lost 9 bases and the J gene lost 4 bases, with 19 bases spanning the gap. The germline V gene encodes CDR1 MNHEY and CDR2 SVGAGI. The CDR3 nucleotides are TGTGCCAGTCGAAGTAGCGGAGCAACTTACGAGCAGTACTTC. This sequence encodes CASRSSGATYEQYF.